This T cell receptor beta chain was sequenced during a study of OX40 agonist ivuxolimab in advanced cancers. Study in general: Ivuxolimab is an agonistic anti-OX40 (CD134) antibody, and patients were treated with it. The dose of intravenous ivuxolimab that patients received every 2 weeks ranged from 0.01 to 10 mg/kg.

Study results and caveats: At 0.1 to 3.0 mg/kg and by week 6, clonal expansion occurred in CD4+ and CD8+ blood T cells.

Sampled blood was obtained at baseline, cycle 4 day 1, and cycle 7 day 1. This CDR3 is built from 17 residues. J lost 6 bases, V lost 5 bases, and 19 bases had no gene match. Germline V gives CDR1 ENHRY, CDR2 SYGVKD. The method was immunoSEQ multiplex PCR; TCRdb's version includes in-frame clones alone and lacks a portion of them. The data hold tens of thousands of clones, with 85% to 90% observed a single time. A word on this clone: Its antigen is not identified.

The sample consisted of CD4+ or CD8+ T cells sorted from blood, taken in a trial of the OX40 agonist ivuxolimab. The chain uses TRBV10-3 and TRBJ2-7, with 7 bases identical to TRBD1. The sequence came from an adult with an advanced solid tumor such as melanoma, head and neck, liver or kidney cancer. CDR3 loop: CAISPTQDLSQGTEQYF. DNA of the CDR3: TGTGCCATCAGTCCCACACAAGACCTTTCACAGGGGACCGAGCAGTACTTC.